This TCR beta chain was found in a study of cytomegalovirus exposure and HLA in healthy donors. On this clone itself: Its antigen is still unknown.

This CDR3 has 15 amino acids. Trimming stripped 6 bases from V and 0 bases from J, with 12 bases between. Germline V CDR1 and CDR2: MRHNA, SNTAGT. Study-wide results and limits: TCR sequences were mostly rare, though some public TCRs occurred in many donors.

PCR used 60 Vbeta primers and 13 Jbeta primers. TCRdb's table, derived via immunoSEQ multiplex PCR, lists solely in-frame clones and lacks some. Here the sample spans about 150,000 clones, around 73% being singletons. Sequencing was carried out using PBMCs. The chain combines TRBV6-4 with TRBJ1-3; D may be TRBD1 (5 bases). The origin of this receptor is a male donor in good health and CMV-seronegative. CDR3: CASRPDSASGNTIYF. DNA of the CDR3: TGTGCCAGCAGACCCGACAGCGCCTCTGGAAACACCATATATTTT.